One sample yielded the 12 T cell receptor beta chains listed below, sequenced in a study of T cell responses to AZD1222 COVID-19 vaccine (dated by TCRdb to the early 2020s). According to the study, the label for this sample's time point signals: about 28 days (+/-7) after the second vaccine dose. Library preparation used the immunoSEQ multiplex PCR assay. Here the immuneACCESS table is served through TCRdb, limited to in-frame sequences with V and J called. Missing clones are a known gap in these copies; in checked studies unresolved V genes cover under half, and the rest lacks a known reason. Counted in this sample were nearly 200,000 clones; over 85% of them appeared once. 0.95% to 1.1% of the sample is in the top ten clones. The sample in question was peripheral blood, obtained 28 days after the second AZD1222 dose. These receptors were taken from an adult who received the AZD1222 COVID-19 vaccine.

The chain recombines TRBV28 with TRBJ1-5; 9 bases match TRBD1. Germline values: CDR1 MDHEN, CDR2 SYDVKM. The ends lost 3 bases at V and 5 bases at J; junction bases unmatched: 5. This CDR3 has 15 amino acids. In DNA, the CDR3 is TGTGCCAGCAGTTTGGGGGACAGGGTTTATCAGCCCCAGCATTTT. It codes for CASSLGDRVYQPQHF.

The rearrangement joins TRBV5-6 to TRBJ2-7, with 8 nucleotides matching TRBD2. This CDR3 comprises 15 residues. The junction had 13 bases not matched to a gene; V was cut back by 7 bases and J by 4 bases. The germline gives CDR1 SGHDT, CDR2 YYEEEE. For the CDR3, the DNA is TGTGCCAGCCTCCCTGCGACGGCGGGAGGATACGAGCAGTACTTC. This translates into CASLPATAGGYEQYF.

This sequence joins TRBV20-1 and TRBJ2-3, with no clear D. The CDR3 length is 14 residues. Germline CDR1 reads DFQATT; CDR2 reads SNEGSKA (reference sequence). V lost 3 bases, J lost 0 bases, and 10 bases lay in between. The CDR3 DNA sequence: TGCAGTGCTAGTCCGTGGGGTAGCACAGATACGCAGTATTTT. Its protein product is CSASPWGSTDTQYF.

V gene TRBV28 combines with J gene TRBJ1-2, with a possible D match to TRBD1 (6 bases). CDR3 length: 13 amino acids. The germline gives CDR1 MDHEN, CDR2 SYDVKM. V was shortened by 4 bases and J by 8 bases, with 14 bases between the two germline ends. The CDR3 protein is CASSYPGEGGYTF. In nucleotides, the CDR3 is TGTGCCAGCAGTTATCCAGGGGAAGGAGGCTACACCTTC.

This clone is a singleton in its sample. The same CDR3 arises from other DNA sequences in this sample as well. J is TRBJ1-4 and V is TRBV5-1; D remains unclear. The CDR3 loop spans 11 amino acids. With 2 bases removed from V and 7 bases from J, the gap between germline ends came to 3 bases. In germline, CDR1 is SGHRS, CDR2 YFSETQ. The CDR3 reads CASSLGEKLFF. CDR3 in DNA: TGCGCCAGCAGCTTAGGTGAAAAACTGTTTTTT. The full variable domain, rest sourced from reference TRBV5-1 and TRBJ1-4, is KAGVTQTPRYLIKTRGQQVTLSCSPISGHRSVSWYQQTPGQGLQFLFEYFSETQRNKGNFPGRFSGRQFSNSRSEMNVSTLELGDSALYLCASSLGEKLFFGSGTQLSVL.

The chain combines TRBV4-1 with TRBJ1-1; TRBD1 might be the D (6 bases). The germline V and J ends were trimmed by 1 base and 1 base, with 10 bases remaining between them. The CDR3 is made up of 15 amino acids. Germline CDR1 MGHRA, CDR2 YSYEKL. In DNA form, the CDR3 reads TGCGCCAGCAGCCAAGTGGGGGCGACGAACACTGAAGCTTTCTTT. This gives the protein CASSQVGATNTEAFF.

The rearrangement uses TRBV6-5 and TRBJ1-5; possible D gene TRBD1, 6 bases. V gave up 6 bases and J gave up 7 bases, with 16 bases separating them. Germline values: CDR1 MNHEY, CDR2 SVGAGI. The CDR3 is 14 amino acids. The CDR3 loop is CASSLGQSSQPQHF. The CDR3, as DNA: TGTGCCAGCAGCTTAGGACAGTCCTCCCAGCCCCAGCATTTT.

The CDR3 region has the DNA TGTGCCAGTTGGAGCGGGGGGGCCGCGGAGACCCAGTACTTC. This encodes CASWSGGAAETQYF. This chain uses TRBV19 with TRBJ2-5; 10 positions match TRBD2. CDR1 and CDR2 from the germline V gene are LNHDA and SQIVND (reference sequence). V lost 8 bases to trimming and J lost 5 bases; unmatched junction nucleotides: 8. The length of the CDR3 is 14 residues.

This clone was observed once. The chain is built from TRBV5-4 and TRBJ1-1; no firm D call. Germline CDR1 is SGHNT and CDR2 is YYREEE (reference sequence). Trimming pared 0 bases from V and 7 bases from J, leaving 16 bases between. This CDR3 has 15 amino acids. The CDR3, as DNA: TGTGCCAGCAGCTTGGGAGGATTCGGGGTCCTTGAAGCTTTCTTT. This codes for CASSLGGFGVLEAFF.

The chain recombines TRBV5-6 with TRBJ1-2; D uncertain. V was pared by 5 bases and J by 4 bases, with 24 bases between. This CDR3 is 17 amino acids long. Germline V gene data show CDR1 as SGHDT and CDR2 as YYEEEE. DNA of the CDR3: TGTGCCAGCAGAAGGCAGGCTCGAGGCCCAATGGGCTATGGCTACACCTTC. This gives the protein CASRRQARGPMGYGYTF.

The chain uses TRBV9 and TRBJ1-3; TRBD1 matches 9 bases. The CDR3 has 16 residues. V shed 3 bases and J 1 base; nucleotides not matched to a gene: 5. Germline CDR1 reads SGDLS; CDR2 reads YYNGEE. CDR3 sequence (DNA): TGTGCCAGCAGCGCCACAGGGGGCGAGTCTGGAAACACCATATATTTT. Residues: CASSATGGESGNTIYF.

The CDR3: CASSETGGAYGYTF. The CDR3, as DNA: TGTGCCAGCAGTGAAACAGGGGGCGCCTATGGCTACACCTTC. The V gene is TRBV2, the J gene TRBJ1-2, with 9 bases lining up with TRBD1. Germline loops: CDR1 SNHLY, CDR2 FYNNEI. This CDR3 region has 14 residues. The junction had 2 bases not matched to a gene; V was cut back by 2 bases and J by 4 bases. Variable domain in full (rest from reference TRBV2 and TRBJ1-2): EPEVTQTPSHQVTQMGQEVILRCVPISNHLYFYWYRQILGQKVEFLVSFYNNEISEKSEIFDDQFSVERPDGSNFTLKIRSTKLEDSAMYFCASSETGGAYGYTFGSGTRLTVV.